The subject of this entry is one TCR beta chain. Here immunoSEQ multiplex PCR was the method, and the copy in TCRdb shows in-frame clones only, minus some. The sample contains around 190,000 clones, around three quarters of which appear only once. This sample is drawn from a study of blood T cell repertoires in COVID-19. Study details: Italy, Spain and the United States were the sources of the convalescent and acute COVID-19 samples. Sources were T cells, B-cell-depleted T cells, or PBMCs; the material itself was cDNA or gDNA.

Per germline, CDR1 SNHLY and CDR2 FYNNEI. With 7 bases removed from V and 4 bases from J, the gap between germline ends came to 18 bases. There are 15 residues in the CDR3. Participants spanned ages 18 to 89 years and resided in 20 to 25 US areas. The source of this sequence is a woman between 50 and 59 years old with acute COVID-19. The chain combines TRBV2 with TRBJ2-3; D is undetermined. The sample consisted of PBMCs or T cells enriched from blood (not recorded which). CDR3 nucleotide sequence: TGTGCCAGCATTTATGGGCTGCTTGCGTCAGATACGCAGTATTTT. Translating gives CASIYGLLASDTQYF.